What follows describes a single TCR beta chain. Antigen unknown. This table comes from immunoSEQ multiplex PCR, and its TCRdb copy is limited to in-frame clones, with some not included. The table shows around 450,000 clones, with 89% occurring only once. The source of the sample is a study of Ad26.COV2.S vaccination and SARS-CoV-2 variants. About the study: The vaccine Ad26.COV2.S was put into the muscle once, or twice with 56 days between. Study outcomes and limitations: Total T cell responses, in the TCR breadth and depth analyses, may have been underestimated.

Described treatment: some 20 received Ad26.COV2.S at low or high dose, single or two shots; about 5 received placebo; per-sample allocation not given. Sample collection was performed on day 63 after the first vaccine or placebo injection. From germline, CDR1 is SGHRS and CDR2 YFSETQ. V lost 0 bases, J lost 4 bases, and 14 bases lay in between. CDR3 length equals 15 residues. The specimen was peripheral blood, collected in a trial of Ad26.COV2.S vaccine versus placebo. The V and J genes are TRBV5-1 and TRBJ2-7; perhaps TRBD1 as D (6 bases). The clonotype comes from a person aged 18-60 years who received the Ad26.COV2.S COVID-19 vaccine or a placebo. The CDR3 spells CASSLDPGHQYEQYV. DNA for the CDR3: TGCGCCAGCAGCTTGGACCCGGGACACCAATACGAGCAGTACGTC.